This is a list of T cell receptor beta chains from one sample in a study of OX40 agonist ivuxolimab in advanced cancers. Generated by immunoSEQ multiplex PCR, the TCRdb table keeps only in-frame clones and is missing some. The top ten hold around 6.3% of the sample, which has roughly 76,000 clones, 85% to 95% seen once. This specimen consisted of CD4+ or CD8+ T cells sorted from blood, obtained in a trial of the OX40 agonist ivuxolimab. Receptor source: an adult with an advanced solid tumor such as melanoma, head and neck, liver or kidney cancer. CDR3s include the opening cysteine and the closing phenylalanine or tryptophan. The D gene is left open where the match is weak. Size tells how often a clone was seen (once, few, many) or the class of an expanded clone, and some rows leave it out.

v_gene: TRBV19
d_gene: -
abundance: -
j_gene: TRBJ2-7
CDR3aa: CASSPRLDYEQYF
CDR3nt: TGTGCCAGTAGTCCCAGACTGGACTACGAGCAGTACTTC

v_gene: TRBV6-5
d_gene: -
abundance: medium-sized
j_gene: TRBJ2-7
CDR3aa: CASSYIGPTYEQYF
CDR3nt: TGTGCCAGCAGTTACATTGGCCCCACCTACGAGCAGTACTTC

v_gene: TRBV9
d_gene: -
abundance: -
j_gene: TRBJ1-4
CDR3aa: CASSVDREGLIAGGTNEKLFF
CDR3nt: TGTGCCAGCAGCGTAGATCGGGAAGGCTTAATTGCGGGGGGGACTAATGAAAAACTGTTTTTT

v_gene: TRBV7-3
d_gene: -
abundance: once
j_gene: TRBJ1-1
CDR3aa: CASSLGENTEAFF
CDR3nt: TGTGCCAGCAGCTTAGGGGAGAACACTGAAGCTTTCTTT

v_gene: TRBV28
d_gene: -
abundance: few
j_gene: TRBJ2-7
CDR3aa: CASSLTSSYEQYF
CDR3nt: TGTGCCAGCAGTTTGACTAGCTCCTACGAGCAGTACTTC

v_gene: TRBV19
d_gene: TRBD1
abundance: -
j_gene: TRBJ1-2
CDR3aa: CAIVDRGYGYTF
CDR3nt: TGTGCCATCGTAGACAGGGGATATGGCTACACCTTC

v_gene: TRBV7-3
d_gene: TRBD2
abundance: -
j_gene: TRBJ2-5
CDR3aa: CASSLGTSGGQETQYF
CDR3nt: TGTGCCAGCAGCTTAGGGACTAGCGGGGGCCAAGAGACCCAGTACTTC

v_gene: TRBV9
d_gene: -
abundance: -
j_gene: TRBJ1-5
CDR3aa: CASSVTVTGPQHF
CDR3nt: TGTGCCAGCAGCGTAACGGTTACAGGGCCCCAGCATTTT

v_gene: TRBV29-1
d_gene: -
abundance: -
j_gene: TRBJ2-7
CDR3aa: CSVEGQGGSYEQYF
CDR3nt: TGCAGCGTTGAGGGGCAGGGGGGCTCCTACGAGCAGTACTTC

v_gene: TRBV14
d_gene: -
abundance: once
j_gene: TRBJ1-5
CDR3aa: CASSQFGGNQPQHF
CDR3nt: TGTGCCAGCAGCCAATTCGGGGGCAATCAGCCCCAGCATTTT

v_gene: TRBV5-1
d_gene: -
abundance: -
j_gene: TRBJ1-5
CDR3aa: CASSPEAGVNQPQHF
CDR3nt: TGCGCCAGCAGCCCGGAGGCAGGGGTCAATCAGCCCCAGCATTTT

v_gene: TRBV9
d_gene: -
abundance: -
j_gene: TRBJ1-1
CDR3aa: CASSGVSGNTEAFF
CDR3nt: TGTGCCAGCAGCGGAGTATCAGGGAACACTGAAGCTTTCTTT

v_gene: TRBV2
d_gene: -
abundance: -
j_gene: TRBJ1-5
CDR3aa: CASSTIRGTREASQPQHF
CDR3nt: TGTGCCAGCAGCACTATAAGAGGGACAAGAGAGGCAAGTCAGCCCCAGCATTTT

v_gene: TRBV9
d_gene: -
abundance: -
j_gene: TRBJ2-7
CDR3aa: CASSVSGGDAYEQYF
CDR3nt: TGTGCCAGCAGCGTCAGCGGCGGGGACGCTTACGAGCAGTACTTC

v_gene: TRBV7-9
d_gene: TRBD2
abundance: -
j_gene: TRBJ2-5
CDR3aa: CASSLAAGAPEETQYF
CDR3nt: TGTGCCAGCAGCTTGGCAGCGGGAGCCCCCGAAGAGACCCAGTACTTC

v_gene: TRBV6-6
d_gene: -
abundance: -
j_gene: TRBJ2-5
CDR3aa: CASSHGLTQETQYF
CDR3nt: TGTGCCAGCAGCCACGGGCTGACTCAAGAGACCCAGTACTTC

v_gene: TRBV30
d_gene: -
abundance: once
j_gene: TRBJ1-2
CDR3aa: CAWTNSTRVLGYGYTF
CDR3nt: TGTGCCTGGACAAACTCGACCAGGGTTTTAGGCTATGGCTACACCTTC

v_gene: TRBV5-5
d_gene: -
abundance: -
j_gene: TRBJ2-7
CDR3aa: CASSLVGVYEQYF
CDR3nt: TGTGCCAGCAGCTTGGTAGGGGTCTACGAGCAGTACTTC

v_gene: TRBV28
d_gene: TRBD1
abundance: -
j_gene: TRBJ1-1
CDR3aa: CASSQGYGTEAFF
CDR3nt: TGTGCCAGTTCACAGGGGTACGGCACTGAAGCTTTCTTT

v_gene: TRBV7-2
d_gene: -
abundance: -
j_gene: TRBJ2-6
CDR3aa: CASSLWNGPFGANVLTF
CDR3nt: TGTGCCAGCAGCTTATGGAACGGTCCCTTTGGGGCCAACGTCCTGACTTTC

v_gene: TRBV7-9
d_gene: -
abundance: -
j_gene: TRBJ2-1
CDR3aa: CASSLAMFNEQFF
CDR3nt: TGTGCCAGCAGCTTAGCGATGTTCAATGAGCAGTTCTTC

v_gene: TRBV11-2
d_gene: -
abundance: -
j_gene: TRBJ1-1
CDR3aa: CASSSPGLPMNTEAFF
CDR3nt: TGTGCCAGCAGCTCCCCTGGACTGCCGATGAACACTGAAGCTTTCTTT